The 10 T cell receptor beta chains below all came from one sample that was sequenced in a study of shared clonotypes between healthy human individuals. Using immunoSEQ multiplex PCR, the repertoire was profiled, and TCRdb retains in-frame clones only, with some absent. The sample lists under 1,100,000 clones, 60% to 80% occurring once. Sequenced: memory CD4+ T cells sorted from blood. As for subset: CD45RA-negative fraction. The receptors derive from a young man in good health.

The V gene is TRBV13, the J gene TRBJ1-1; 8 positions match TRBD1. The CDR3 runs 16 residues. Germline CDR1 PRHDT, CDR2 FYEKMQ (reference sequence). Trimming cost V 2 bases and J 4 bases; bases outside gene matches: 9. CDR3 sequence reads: CASSLILKTGGTEAFF. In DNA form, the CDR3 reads TGTGCCAGCAGCTTAATCCTAAAAACAGGGGGCACTGAAGCTTTCTTT.

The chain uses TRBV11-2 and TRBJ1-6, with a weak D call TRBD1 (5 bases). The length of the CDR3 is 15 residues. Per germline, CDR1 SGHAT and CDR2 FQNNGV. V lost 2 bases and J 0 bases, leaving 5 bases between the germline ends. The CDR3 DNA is TGTGCCAGCAGCTTAAGGGGCTCCTATAATTCACCCCTCCACTTT. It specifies CASSLRGSYNSPLHF. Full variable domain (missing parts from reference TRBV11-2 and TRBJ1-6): EAGVAQSPRYKIIEKRQSVAFWCNPISGHATLYWYQQILGQGPKLLIQFQNNGVVDDSQLPKDRFSAERLKGVDSTLKIQPAKLEDSAVYLCASSLRGSYNSPLHFGNGTRLTVT.

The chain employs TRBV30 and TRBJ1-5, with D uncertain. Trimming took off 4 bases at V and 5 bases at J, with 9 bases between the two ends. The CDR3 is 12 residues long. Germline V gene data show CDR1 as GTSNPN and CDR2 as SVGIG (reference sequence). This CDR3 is CAWKQDDQPQHF. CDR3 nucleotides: TGTGCCTGGAAGCAGGATGATCAGCCCCAGCATTTT.

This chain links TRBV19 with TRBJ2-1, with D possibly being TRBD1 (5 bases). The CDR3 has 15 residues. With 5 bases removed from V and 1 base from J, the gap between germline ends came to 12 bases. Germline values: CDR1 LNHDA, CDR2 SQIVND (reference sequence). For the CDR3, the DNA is TGTGCCAGTAGTGAAAAGGGGTTATCCTACAATGAGCAGTTCTTC. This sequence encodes CASSEKGLSYNEQFF.

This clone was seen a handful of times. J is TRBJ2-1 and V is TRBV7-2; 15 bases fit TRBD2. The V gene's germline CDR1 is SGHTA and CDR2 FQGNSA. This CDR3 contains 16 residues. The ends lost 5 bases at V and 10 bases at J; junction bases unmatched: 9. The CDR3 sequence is CASSPRTSGRVREQFF. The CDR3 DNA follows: TGTGCCAGCAGCCCACGGACTAGCGGGAGGGTAAGGGAGCAGTTCTTC.

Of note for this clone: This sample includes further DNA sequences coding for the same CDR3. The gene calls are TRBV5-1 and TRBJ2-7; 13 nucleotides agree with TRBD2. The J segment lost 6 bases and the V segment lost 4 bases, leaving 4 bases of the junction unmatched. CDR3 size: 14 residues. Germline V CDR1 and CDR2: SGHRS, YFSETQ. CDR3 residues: CASSLGTSGIEQYF. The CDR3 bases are TGCGCCAGCAGCCTCGGGACTAGCGGGATCGAGCAGTACTTC.

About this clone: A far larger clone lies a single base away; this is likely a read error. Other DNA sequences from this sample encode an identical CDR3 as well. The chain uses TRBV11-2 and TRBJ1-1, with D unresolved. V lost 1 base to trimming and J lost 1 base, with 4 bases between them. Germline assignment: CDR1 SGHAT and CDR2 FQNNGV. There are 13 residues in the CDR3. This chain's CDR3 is CASSLGANTEAFF. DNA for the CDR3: TGTGCCAGCAGCTTAGGAGCGAACACTGAAGCTTTCTTT.

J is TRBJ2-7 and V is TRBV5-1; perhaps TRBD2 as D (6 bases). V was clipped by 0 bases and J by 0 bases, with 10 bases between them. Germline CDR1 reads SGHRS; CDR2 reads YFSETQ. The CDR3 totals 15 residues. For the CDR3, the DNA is TGCGCCAGCAGCTTGGCGGGTAGCGGCTCCTACGAGCAGTACTTC. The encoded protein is CASSLAGSGSYEQYF. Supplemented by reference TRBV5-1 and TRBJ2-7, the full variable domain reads KAGVTQTPRYLIKTRGQQVTLSCSPISGHRSVSWYQQTPGQGLQFLFEYFSETQRNKGNFPGRFSGRQFSNSRSEMNVSTLELGDSALYLCASSLAGSGSYEQYFGPGTRLTVT.

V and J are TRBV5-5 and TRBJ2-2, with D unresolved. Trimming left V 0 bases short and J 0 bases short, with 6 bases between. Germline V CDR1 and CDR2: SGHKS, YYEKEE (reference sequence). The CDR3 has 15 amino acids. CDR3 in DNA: TGTGCCAGCAGCTTGGAATTAGCGAACACCGGGGAGCTGTTTTTT. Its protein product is CASSLELANTGELFF.

The CDR3 sequence: CETGNSGWGYTF. DNA of the CDR3: TGTGAGACAGGGAATTCTGGCTGGGGCTACACCTTC. The chain recombines TRBV28 with TRBJ1-2; 7 nucleotides agree with TRBD1. The CDR3 consists of 12 residues. Germline V lookup: CDR1 MDHEN, CDR2 SYDVKM.